One sample yielded the 6 T cell receptor beta chains listed below, sequenced in a study of response to subunit inactivated influenza vaccine (dated by TCRdb to the late 2010s). Libraries were constructed by RT-PCR. Sequencing instrument: Illumina HiSeq 2500. The public reads were reprocessed in TCRdb via fastp at Q25 and MiXCR, keeping in-frame beta chains. Each record represents a unique CDR3 protein, reported with the most common genes and DNA among its rows. The sample table lists some 540,000 distinct CDR3 sequences, approximately 24% of them with a count of one. Of the sample, 2.8% falls within the top ten clones. These sequences were also reported in another study, on T cells expressing NK-cell markers. As the second paper documents: The TCR beta cDNA libraries were made using 5'RACE template switching, a step that added both a universal primer site and unique molecular identifiers.

The source material was CD4+ T cells sorted from PBMCs, sampled 11 to 12 days after vaccination. Receptors were obtained from a man in his fifties or sixties who received an inactivated influenza vaccine. Donor details come from another sample of the same person, matched by shared clones.

This clonotype is a singleton in its sample. The chain links TRBV7-2 to TRBJ2-5; D possibly corresponds to TRBD2 (5 bases). The V end was cut by 0 bases, the J end by 0 bases, with 11 bases between. The CDR3 has 16 amino acids. Germline V gene sequence: CDR1 SGHTA, CDR2 FQGNSA. DNA for the CDR3: TGTGCCAGCAGCTTAGCGGGCGGGCAGTACCAAGAGACCCAGTACTTC. This encodes CASSLAGGQYQETQYF.

This sequence joins TRBV12-3 or TRBV12-4 and TRBJ2-1; tentatively, D is TRBD1 or TRBD2 (5 bases each). The germline V and J ends were trimmed by 1 base and 7 bases, with 23 bases remaining between them. CDR3 size: 18 residues. The CDR3 bases are TGTGCCAGCAGTTTAGGGAGCCTAGTGGGGAATGGGGGAAATGAGCAGTTCTTC. This gives the protein CASSLGSLVGNGGNEQFF.

V and J are TRBV3-1 and TRBJ2-7; TRBD1 agrees at 9 bases. The CDR3 is 15 residues long. CDR1 is LGHDT, CDR2 YNNKEL, per germline (reference sequence). Trimming took 6 bases from V and 4 from J; bases not matched to a gene: 10. CDR3 in amino acids: CASRRAGTGYYEQYF. The CDR3 nucleotides read TGTGCCAGCAGGCGTGCCGGGACAGGGTATTACGAGCAGTACTTC.

V and J are TRBV6-1 and TRBJ2-1, with a tentative D call TRBD1 (5 bases). The CDR3 runs 15 residues. The ends were cut back, 1 base at V and 4 bases at J, with 11 bases in the middle. CDR1 is MNHNS, CDR2 SASEGT, per germline. The CDR3 DNA reads as TGTGCCAGCAGTGAAGTTAGGGGCACTTACAATGAGCAGTTCTTC. Translated, it gives CASSEVRGTYNEQFF.

V is TRBV24-1 and J is TRBJ2-1; 8 nucleotides align to TRBD2. V was clipped by 4 bases and J by 7 bases; unmatched bases: 11. This CDR3 is built from 16 residues. From germline, CDR1 is KGHDR and CDR2 SFDVKD. The CDR3 sequence is CATSDTGAGGDNEQFF. CDR3 in DNA: TGTGCCACCAGTGACACGGGGGCGGGAGGTGATAATGAGCAGTTCTTC.

This clonotype was seen a few times. CDR3 loop: CATGKSGELFF. CDR3 bases: TGTGCCACGGGGAAGTCCGGGGAGCTGTTTTTT. The chain joins TRBV15 to TRBJ2-2; D gene ambiguous. Germline V CDR1 and CDR2: LNHNV, YYDKDF (reference sequence). The CDR3 is 11 residues long. Trimming stripped 9 bases from V and 6 bases from J, with 8 bases between.